This T cell receptor (beta chain) was captured in a study of CD8 T cells in Susac syndrome. V gave up 8 bases and J gave up 5 bases; unmatched junction bases: 10. The CDR3 consists of 15 residues. Germline CDR1 is LGHDT and CDR2 is YNNKEL (reference sequence). RNA amounts of 0.5 to 1 ug underwent reverse transcription with random hexamers. TCR beta CDR3 was amplified by immunoSEQ multiplex PCR. This amplification extended across 54 Vbeta and 13 Jbeta segments. One entry per CDR3 protein, called by TCRdb with MiXCR from the immunoSEQ multiplex PCR reads. The sample shows about 200,000 distinct CDR3 sequences, over 85% of them seen only once.

The sequenced material came from CD4+ T cells from PBMCs. The chain uses TRBV3-1 and TRBJ2-1; 9 bases fit TRBD2. The sequence was collected from a human donor in good health. CDR3 protein: CASSLGASGDNEQFF. CDR3 nucleotide sequence: TGTGCCAGCTCTCTTGGGGCTAGCGGGGACAATGAGCAGTTCTTC.